The 28 T cell receptor beta chains presented below share a single source sample, sequenced in a study of molecular identifiers for immune sequencing clone quantification. Each CDR3 protein gets one entry after TCRdb re-called the PCR reads with MiXCR. The sample records 250,000 to 350,000 distinct CDR3 sequences, 20% to 25% being singletons. The specimen was naive CD8+ T cells from blood, with Jurkat cell RNA spiked in. Subset in this sample: FACS-sorted CD8+CD4-CCR7+CD45RA+ naive T cells. The receptors shown here come from a human donor in good health. Some libraries in this study had Jurkat cell RNA spiked in.

This clonotype was recorded at least ten times. The chain is built from TRBV4-3 and TRBJ2-7; no reliable D call. Looked up from germline, CDR1 is LGHNA and CDR2 is YSLEER. The V end lost 0 bases, the J end lost 3 bases, and 9 bases lay between the germline ends. The CDR3 has 14 amino acids. CDR3 protein: CASSQDLNGYEQYF. The CDR3, as DNA: TGCGCCAGCAGCCAAGATCTTAACGGCTACGAGCAGTACTTC.

This clonotype came up many times. The chain uses TRBV6-2 or TRBV6-3 and TRBJ1-1; 8 bases are a match to TRBD1. Trimming took 6 bases from V and 0 from J; bases not matched to a gene: 6. The CDR3 is 15 residues long. CDR1 and CDR2 from the germline V gene are MNHEY and SVGEGT. CDR3 loop: CASRNRGNVNTEAFF. CDR3 bases: TGTGCCAGCAGAAACAGGGGGAACGTGAACACTGAAGCTTTCTTT.

This clonotype was recorded at least ten times. The J gene is TRBJ2-5, the V gene TRBV30; D gene ambiguous. CDR1 and CDR2 (germline): GTSNPN, SVGIG (reference sequence). This CDR3 is 13 amino acids long. V lost 0 bases to trimming and J lost 2 bases, with 7 bases between them. CDR3 amino acids: CAWSVLSQETQYF. The DNA of the CDR3 is TGTGCCTGGAGTGTTCTTTCTCAAGAGACCCAGTACTTC.

The genes are TRBV5-6 and TRBJ2-7; D might be TRBD1 or TRBD2, each matching 5 bases. Germline CDR1 is SGHDT and CDR2 is YYEEEE. This CDR3 comprises 13 residues. Trimming left V 4 bases short and J 2 bases short, with 10 bases between. CDR3 DNA: TGTGCCAGCAGCGGGGACGGACCCTACGAGCAGTACTTC. This translates into CASSGDGPYEQYF.

This clonotype was counted a few times. The V and J genes are TRBV11-2 and TRBJ2-1, with D unclear. CDR1 SGHAT and CDR2 FQNNGV come from the germline V gene. V lost 3 bases and J lost 5, with 17 bases in between. The CDR3 extends over 16 amino acids. The CDR3 DNA is TGTGCCAGCAGCTTCCATCATAATAGAGCCAACAATGAGCAGTTCTTC. Its translation is CASSFHHNRANNEQFF.

Regarding this clonotype: One end of the junction does not line up with germline, which may come from a read error. J is TRBJ1-1 and V is TRBV19; D is unclear. Per the germline V gene, CDR1 is LNHDA and CDR2 is SQIVND (reference sequence). The CDR3 spans 13 residues. Written as DNA, the CDR3 is TGTGCCAGTAGTACCTTGGGCGACACTGAAGCTCTCTTT. This encodes CASSTLGDTEALF. Using reference TRBV19 and TRBJ1-1 for the parts outside the CDR3, the full variable domain is DGGITQSPKYLFRKEGQNVTLSCEQNLNHDAMYWYRQDPGQGLRLIYYSQIVNDFQKGDIAEGYSVSREKKESFPLTVTSAQKNPTAFYLCASSTLGDTEALFGQGTRLTVV.

This clonotype occurred many times. The chain carries TRBV4-3 and TRBJ2-1, with a weak D call TRBD2 (7 bases). V lost 5 bases, J lost 6 bases, and 17 bases lay in between. The germline V gene has CDR1 LGHNA and CDR2 YSLEER. This CDR3 comprises 15 residues. This CDR3 reads CASSRGGGPSNEQFF. CDR3 nucleotides: TGCGCCAGCAGCAGGGGGGGAGGGCCTTCCAATGAGCAGTTCTTC.

In this sample, this clonotype turned up many times. This sequence joins TRBV6-5 and TRBJ2-1, with 9 bases lining up with TRBD2. Germline V gene sequence: CDR1 MNHEY, CDR2 SVGAGI. CDR3 length: 15 amino acids. The junction had 5 bases not matched to a gene; V was cut back by 0 bases and J by 8 bases. CDR3: CASSYSGGGADEQFF. CDR3 bases: TGTGCCAGCAGTTACTCGGGCGGGGGGGCGGATGAGCAGTTCTTC.

This clonotype was seen at least ten times. The V call is TRBV28, the J call TRBJ2-7; D not resolved. The CDR3 runs to 15 residues. Deletions cut 3 bases from V and 3 bases from J, with 15 bases between. Germline values: CDR1 MDHEN, CDR2 SYDVKM. CDR3 nucleotides: TGTGCCAGCAGTTTGTCCCGCCAGGTTGACTACGAGCAGTACTTC. Translation: CASSLSRQVDYEQYF.

A note on this clonotype: The junction departs from germline at one end; a sequencing error may be responsible. This chain links TRBV19 with TRBJ2-6; the match to TRBD1 covers 9 bases. Germline lookup yields CDR1 LNHDA and CDR2 SQIVND (reference sequence). The CDR3 has 17 amino acids. The CDR3 region has the DNA TGTGCCAGTACCACCGGGACAGGGAGTTCTGGGGCCAACATCCTGACTTTC. Protein sequence: CASTTGTGSSGANILTF. Looking up the rest from reference TRBV19 and TRBJ2-6 gives the full variable domain: DGGITQSPKYLFRKEGQNVTLSCEQNLNHDAMYWYRQDPGQGLRLIYYSQIVNDFQKGDIAEGYSVSREKKESFPLTVTSAQKNPTAFYLCASTTGTGSSGANILTFGAGSRLTVL.

Comments on this clonotype: A much larger clone lies one base from this, so it may be a read error. It is likely a read error, because the conserved phenylalanine at the end of the CDR3 is missing. The chain couples TRBV4-3 to TRBJ2-7; 14 nucleotides align to TRBD2. The junction had 11 bases not matched to a gene; V was cut back by 0 bases and J by 4 bases. The CDR3 has 19 residues. CDR1 is LGHNA and CDR2 is YSLEER in the germline V gene. CDR3 sequence (DNA): TGCGCCAGCAGCCAAGATAGGGGGACTAGCGGGGGATTTGTTTACGAGCAGTACTAC. It encodes CASSQDRGTSGGFVYEQYY.

This chain links TRBV7-9 with TRBJ2-5; D unresolved. Trimming removed 2 bases from V and 5 bases from J, with 9 bases in between. CDR3 length equals 13 residues. CDR1 is SEHNR, CDR2 FQNEAQ, per germline (reference sequence). The CDR3 reads CASSLSRQETQYF. CDR3 nucleotide sequence: TGTGCCAGCAGCTTAAGTCGTCAGGAGACCCAGTACTTC.

As to this clonotype: One end of the junction does not line up with germline, which may come from a read error. The rearrangement joins TRBV5-3 to TRBJ2-3; 8 bases align to TRBD2. TRBV5-3 is an open reading frame whose function is uncertain. The CDR3 is made up of 18 amino acids. CDR3 residues: CASSSTSPAGVGADTQYF. CDR3 sequence (DNA): TGTGCCAGCAGCTCTACCTCACCAGCGGGAGTAGGGGCAGATACGCAGTATTTT.

The chain carries TRBV12-3 or TRBV12-4 and TRBJ2-3; 10 bases are shared with TRBD2. The length of the CDR3 is 16 residues. Trimming took 5 bases from V and 2 from J; bases not matched to a gene: 7. The CDR3 nucleotides are TGTGCCAGCAGTCCCCTAACTAGCGGGGACACAGATACGCAGTATTTT. Its translation is CASSPLTSGDTDTQYF.

The rearrangement links TRBV29-1 to TRBJ1-2; D remains ambiguous. The V end lost 1 base, the J end lost 4 bases, and 16 bases lay between the germline ends. CDR3 length: 15 residues. Per the germline V gene, CDR1 is SQVTM and CDR2 is ANQGSEA. The CDR3 bases are TGCAGCGTTGAAGGCTTCGGCCGCGAAAGCTATGGCTACACCTTC. Its protein product is CSVEGFGRESYGYTF.

This clonotype was counted ten times or more. This rearrangement joins TRBV5-8 to TRBJ1-4, with TRBD1 identical over 7 bases. Germline CDR1 SGHTS, CDR2 YDEGEE. The V gene end was trimmed by 4 bases and the J gene end by 4 bases; junction bases not matched to a gene: 4. The CDR3 runs to 14 residues. The DNA of the CDR3 is TGTGCCAGCAGCCCGACAGGGTTTAATGAAAAACTGTTTTTT. Translating gives CASSPTGFNEKLFF.

Ten or more counts support this clonotype. This rearrangement joins TRBV19 to TRBJ1-5; a possible D gene is TRBD1 (5 bases). Germline CDR1 LNHDA, CDR2 SQIVND (reference sequence). The CDR3 is 11 residues long. Trimming left V 6 bases short and J 7 bases short, with 7 bases between. The CDR3 region is CASSGGQPQHF. The CDR3 DNA reads TGTGCCAGTAGCGGGGGGCAGCCCCAGCATTTT.

This clonotype showed up many times. The chain recombines TRBV12-3 or TRBV12-4 with TRBJ2-7, with D possibly matching TRBD1 (6 bases). The CDR3 is 15 residues long. V lost 5 bases and J 5 bases, leaving 19 bases between the germline ends. CDR3 in amino acids: CASSIYVGTPDEQYF. CDR3 coding DNA: TGTGCCAGCAGTATCTACGTCGGGACACCAGACGAGCAGTACTTC.

This clonotype occurred a few times. The gene calls are TRBV4-1 and TRBJ2-3; possibly TRBD1 for D (6 bases). V was trimmed by 0 bases and J by 4 bases, leaving 17 bases between them. From germline, CDR1 is MGHRA and CDR2 YSYEKL. The CDR3 contains 17 residues. In DNA form, the CDR3 reads TGCGCCAGCAGCCAAGAGGGCCAGGGGCTATGGGCAGATACGCAGTATTTT. This encodes CASSQEGQGLWADTQYF.

This clonotype was counted at least ten times. V usage is TRBV7-2 and J usage is TRBJ2-3, with D unresolved. The germline V and J ends were trimmed by 6 bases and 4 bases, with 17 bases remaining between them. Germline V lookup: CDR1 SGHTA, CDR2 FQGNSA. The CDR3 sequence is 15 residues long. The CDR3 loop is CASRTTATGSDTQYF. Written as DNA, the CDR3 is TGTGCCAGCAGAACCACCGCGACTGGGTCAGATACGCAGTATTTT.

The table lists this clonotype with many counts. The chain joins TRBV4-3 to TRBJ2-7; TRBD2 matches 8 bases. CDR1 is LGHNA, CDR2 YSLEER, per germline. J lost 4 bases, V lost 1 base, and 6 bases had no gene match. This CDR3 spans 15 amino acids. The CDR3 sequence: CASSQVASGSYEQYF. CDR3 in DNA: TGCGCCAGCAGCCAAGTCGCTAGCGGGTCATACGAGCAGTACTTC.

There are a few counts of this clonotype. The chain uses TRBV5-6 and TRBJ1-1; D remains unclear. The CDR3 has 14 residues. Trimming cost V 2 bases and J 2 bases, with 10 bases left between them. The germline CDR1 and CDR2 sequences are SGHDT and YYEEEE. The CDR3 nucleotides are TGTGCCAGCAGCTTCGTGAGCCTCAACACTGAAGCTTTCTTT. Its protein product is CASSFVSLNTEAFF.

As to this clonotype: No conserved phenylalanine or tryptophan ends this CDR3, so it is likely a read error. The chain uses TRBV7-9 and TRBJ2-3; no definite D call. The CDR3 has 12 amino acids. In germline, CDR1 is SEHNR, CDR2 FQNEAQ (reference sequence). V was trimmed by 3 bases and J by 4 bases, leaving 5 bases between them. CDR3 bases: TGTGCCAGCAGCTTTGGAGCAGATACGCAGTATTAT. Translated, it gives CASSFGADTQYY.

In this sample, this clonotype turned up many times. The chain carries TRBV4-3 and TRBJ2-7; TRBD1 agrees at 7 bases. The CDR3 runs 14 residues. The trim removed 0 bases at V and 4 bases at J, leaving 3 bases unmatched. Looked up from germline, CDR1 is LGHNA and CDR2 is YSLEER. CDR3 nucleotide sequence: TGCGCCAGCAGCCAAGAAGAGGGGGCTTACGAGCAGTACTTC. This translates into CASSQEEGAYEQYF.

A remark on this clonotype: Being one base from a much bigger clone, this may be a read error. The chain carries TRBV28 and TRBJ2-7; 10 bases are a match to TRBD2. The CDR3 contains 14 residues. The V and J ends lost 10 bases and 1 base, in that order; junction bases with no gene match: 7. Looked up from germline, CDR1 is MDHEN and CDR2 is SYDVKM. The CDR3 bases are TGTGCCATAAGAGGAGCGGGAGGGTCCTACGAGCAGTACTTC. It translates to CAIRGAGGSYEQYF.

Points on this clonotype: This CDR3 fails to terminate in the conserved phenylalanine or tryptophan, so it likely reflects a read error. This chain links TRBV7-2 with TRBJ2-7, with 8 bases fitting TRBD2. With V trimmed by 3 bases and J by 2 bases, 6 bases remained unmatched. Germline V gene lookup returns CDR1 SGHTA and CDR2 FQGNSA. This CDR3 is 15 amino acids long. CDR3 DNA: TGTGCCAGCAGCTTCAGTAGCGGGGAAACCTACGAGCAGTACCTC. Translated, it gives CASSFSSGETYEQYL.

The chain uses TRBV12-3 or TRBV12-4 and TRBJ2-1; D is perhaps TRBD1 (5 bases). V shed 6 bases and J shed 10 bases, with 16 bases lying between them. The CDR3 loop spans 13 amino acids. The CDR3 protein is CASRARVVGEQFF. The CDR3 DNA reads TGTGCCAGCAGGGCCAGGGTCGTAGGGGAGCAGTTCTTC.

This clonotype was counted at least ten times. The chain recombines TRBV20-1 with TRBJ2-2; a weak D match, TRBD2 (7 bases). Trimming left V 5 bases short and J 5 bases short, with 15 bases between. Germline V gene sequence: CDR1 DFQATT, CDR2 SNEGSKA (reference sequence). The CDR3 spans 14 residues. DNA of the CDR3: TGCAGTGCTCGCCAAGGGGGGGGAACCGGGGAGCTGTTTTTT. It is translated as CSARQGGGTGELFF.